Included here is one T cell receptor (beta chain) sequence, with context. As yet, its antigen is unknown. These data belong to a study of cytomegalovirus exposure and HLA in healthy donors. Germline V lookup: CDR1 LGHNA, CDR2 YNFKEQ. The CDR3 is made up of 17 amino acids. The ends lost 3 bases at V and 10 bases at J; junction bases unmatched: 12. General study points: Immune exposure was documented only through CMV serostatus. The authors later linked a missense DCLRE1C variant to TCR beta V- and J-gene trimming.

It was with 60 Vbeta and 13 Jbeta primers that the PCR ran. The protocol was immunoSEQ multiplex PCR, while the TCRdb copy is restricted to in-frame clones and leaves out a portion. The sample has about 59,000 clones; about 77% are singletons. This receptor was taken from a young man in good health and CMV-seropositive. The V and J genes are TRBV4-2 and TRBJ1-6, with 10 nucleotides matching TRBD1. The material sequenced was PBMCs. The CDR3 DNA follows: TGTGCCAGCAGCCAGTTGGATGGGACAGGGGCACGGTCACCCCTCCACTTT. Translating gives CASSQLDGTGARSPLHF.